This passage covers 23 T cell receptor beta chains from one sample sequenced in a study of beta chain features in type 1 diabetes. Expressed TCRB transcripts were sequenced because the isolated RNA had all been reverse transcribed beforehand. The data were produced by immunoSEQ multiplex PCR, yet TCRdb's version contains in-frame clones alone and is incomplete. The repertoire holds hundreds of thousands of clones, roughly a sixth seen once, with around 0.095% in the top ten. The sequenced sample consisted of naive CD4+ T cells from blood. These receptor sequences come from a man aged 18 to 30 in good health.

A few counts support this clone. V is TRBV28 and J is TRBJ1-2; D unresolved. There are 14 residues in the CDR3. The V end was cut by 9 bases, the J end by 11 bases, with 25 bases between. Germline loops: CDR1 MDHEN, CDR2 SYDVKM. As DNA, the CDR3 is TGTGCCAGTCGGGAGGGCGTATCTAGTCTGTGGTACACCTTC. Protein: CASREGVSSLWYTF.

As concerns this clone: In the same sample, other DNA sequences code for this CDR3. The chain recombines TRBV27 with TRBJ2-2; no firm D call. Germline assignment: CDR1 MNHEY and CDR2 SMNVEV (reference sequence). This CDR3 region has 12 residues. Trimming took 0 bases from V and 7 from J, leaving 3 bases between them. The CDR3 sequence is CASSLSRGELFF. The CDR3, as DNA: TGTGCCAGCAGTTTATCCCGCGGGGAGCTGTTTTTT.

The chain couples TRBV12-2 to TRBJ2-7; the table's D call, TRBD1, was not checked against the DNA. TRBV12-2 is flagged as a pseudogene. The CDR3 sequence is 15 residues long. The CDR3: CASRHRPGQGYEQYF. The CDR3 nucleotides read TGTGCAAGTCGCCACCGACCGGGACAGGGCTACGAGCAGTACTTC.

This chain uses TRBV6-5 with TRBJ1-2; D is perhaps TRBD1 (5 bases). Trimming took 7 bases from V and 4 from J, leaving 16 bases between them. The CDR3 runs 14 residues. Germline CDR1 and CDR2: MNHEY and SVGAGI. CDR3 in DNA: TGTGCCAGCACGCCTCGTAGGGGTTTCTATGGCTACACCTTC. Residues: CASTPRRGFYGYTF.

The V gene is TRBV28, the J gene TRBJ1-2; D gene ambiguous. Germline values: CDR1 MDHEN, CDR2 SYDVKM. Trimming stripped 7 bases from V and 1 base from J, with 7 bases between. The CDR3 consists of 12 residues. The CDR3 reads CASTTVNYGYTF. As DNA, the CDR3 is TGTGCCAGCACGACCGTTAACTATGGCTACACCTTC.

The chain joins TRBV29-1 to TRBJ2-7; TRBD1 agrees at 8 bases. Unmatched junction bases numbered 4, after V lost 7 bases and J lost 2 bases. The CDR3 sequence is 12 residues long. CDR1 and CDR2 (germline): SQVTM, ANQGSEA. The CDR3 spells CSAQTGAYEQYF. The CDR3 DNA follows: TGCAGCGCCCAGACAGGGGCCTACGAGCAGTACTTC.

The rearrangement joins TRBV7-3 to TRBJ2-6; maybe TRBD1 (6 bases). This CDR3 spans 17 amino acids. CDR1 is SGHTA, CDR2 FQGTGA, per germline. V was shortened by 5 bases and J by 0 bases, with 14 bases between the two germline ends. DNA for the CDR3: TGTGCCAGCAGCGCCCAGGGGCGCTCCTCTGGGGCCAACGTCCTGACTTTC. Encoded protein: CASSAQGRSSGANVLTF.

V is TRBV15 and J is TRBJ2-1; 11 nucleotides match TRBD2. Germline V gene sequence: CDR1 LNHNV, CDR2 YYDKDF (reference sequence). There are 22 residues in the CDR3. J gave up 7 bases and V 0 bases, and 23 bases lay outside the gene matches. The CDR3 coding sequence is TGTGCCACCAGCAGAGATCTTTACATTTTAGATAGACTAGCGGGGAACAAAAATGAGCAGTTCTTC. Protein: CATSRDLYILDRLAGNKNEQFF.

With regard to this clone: This same CDR3 is encoded by further DNA sequences in the sample. The chain is built from TRBV7-2 and TRBJ2-7; D is unclear. Per the germline V gene, CDR1 is SGHTA and CDR2 is FQGNSA. V dropped 1 base and J dropped 4 bases, with 8 bases sitting between them. The CDR3 is made up of 13 amino acids. CDR3 loop: CASSLGQPYEQYF. CDR3 coding DNA: TGTGCCAGCAGCTTAGGCCAGCCGTACGAGCAGTACTTC.

The table lists this clone with a few counts. The V gene is TRBV14, the J gene TRBJ1-6; D is uncertain. Trimming shortened V by 3 bases and J by 9 bases, and 15 bases separated the two germline ends. Germline CDR1 SGHDN, CDR2 FVKESK. CDR3 length equals 15 residues. DNA for the CDR3: TGTGCCAGCAGCCAGTCACAGTTCCCTACTTCACCCCTCCACTTT. Amino acids: CASSQSQFPTSPLHF.

This clone came up a few times. This same CDR3 is encoded by further DNA sequences in the sample. This rearrangement joins TRBV5-1 to TRBJ1-2; 7 nucleotides align to TRBD1. The germline V gene has CDR1 SGHRS and CDR2 YFSETQ. J was trimmed by 2 bases and V by 4 bases; bases with no gene match: 5. The CDR3 sequence is 14 residues long. CDR3 in DNA: TGCGCCAGCAGCCGGGACAGAGTCAACTATGGCTACACCTTC. It is translated as CASSRDRVNYGYTF.

This clone was observed a few times. The V and J genes are TRBV5-6 and TRBJ1-1; perhaps TRBD1 as D (5 bases). The CDR3 extends over 15 amino acids. Germline V gene sequence: CDR1 SGHDT, CDR2 YYEEEE. Trimming pared 4 bases from V and 11 bases from J, leaving 24 bases between. The CDR3 nucleotides read TGTGCCAGCAGCCCCCCGCTGGTGACTGGGGCTGGCGCTTTCTTT. It encodes CASSPPLVTGAGAFF.

This clone has only a few counts. The chain employs TRBV6-5 and TRBJ1-2; no reliable D call. Germline V gene lookup returns CDR1 MNHEY and CDR2 SVGAGI. The CDR3 has 16 residues. Trimming stripped 4 bases from V and 0 bases from J, with 15 bases between. CDR3 sequence (DNA): TGTGCCAGCAGTTCATCGGGTTTTGGGGCTAACTATGGCTACACCTTC. The encoded protein is CASSSSGFGANYGYTF.

This chain links TRBV7-3 with TRBJ2-1, with D unresolved. Germline-derived CDR1 and CDR2 are SGHTA and FQGTGA. The CDR3 is 14 amino acids. V lost 1 base to trimming and J lost 6 bases, with 10 bases between them. The CDR3 reads CASSLNLQANEQFF. CDR3 DNA: TGTGCCAGCAGCTTAAACCTCCAGGCCAATGAGCAGTTCTTC.

This clone occurred a few times. This chain joins TRBV7-9 and TRBJ2-3; 8 bases map to TRBD2. Germline assignment: CDR1 SEHNR and CDR2 FQNEAQ (reference sequence). The CDR3 length is 16 residues. With 1 base clipped from V and 5 bases from J, the junction kept 8 bases outside the gene matches. CDR3 in amino acids: CASSLEAAGAVDTQYF. CDR3 sequence (DNA): TGTGCCAGCAGCTTAGAGGCAGCGGGAGCGGTAGATACGCAGTATTTT.

The chain has TRBV27 and TRBJ1-1; D is uncertain. This CDR3 has 16 residues. V lost 5 bases and J lost 1, with 17 bases in between. Germline V gene sequence: CDR1 MNHEY, CDR2 SMNVEV (reference sequence). The DNA of the CDR3 is TGTGCCAGCAGTGTAGTCCGCCGGGATGGGAACACTGAAGCTTTCTTT. Translated, it gives CASSVVRRDGNTEAFF.

The rearrangement uses TRBV4-1 and TRBJ2-5; 8 nucleotides agree with TRBD1. Germline V CDR1 and CDR2: MGHRA, YSYEKL. The CDR3 contains 15 residues. The junction had 8 bases not matched to a gene; V was cut back by 3 bases and J by 5 bases. CDR3 residues: CASSHAQGVGETQYF. The CDR3 DNA sequence: TGCGCCAGCAGCCACGCACAGGGGGTGGGGGAGACCCAGTACTTC.

This clone came up a few times. The chain recombines TRBV9 with TRBJ2-7; the D gene is possibly TRBD1 (6 bases). The CDR3 has 13 amino acids. V lost 7 bases, J lost 1 base, and 12 bases lay in between. The germline gives CDR1 SGDLS, CDR2 YYNGEE. The CDR3 here is CASVTGASYEQYF. The CDR3 region has the DNA TGTGCCAGCGTGACAGGCGCTTCCTACGAGCAGTACTTC. The full variable domain, completed using reference TRBV9 and TRBJ2-7, is DSGVTQTPKHLITATGQRVTLRCSPRSGDLSVYWYQQSLDQGLQFLIQYYNGEERAKGNILERFSAQQFPDLHSELNLSSLELGDSALYFCASVTGASYEQYFGPGTRLTVT.

This clone was found a few times. J is TRBJ2-6 and V is TRBV28, with D uncertain. CDR1 is MDHEN and CDR2 is SYDVKM in the germline V gene. The CDR3 covers 12 residues. Trimming shortened V by 6 bases and J by 12 bases, and 12 bases separated the two germline ends. Here the CDR3 reads CASSLWVGVLTF. CDR3 DNA: TGTGCCAGCAGCCTCTGGGTTGGCGTCCTGACTTTC.

The chain is built from TRBV9 and TRBJ1-1, with 12 bases that match TRBD1. V shed 3 bases, J shed 9 bases, and the junction held 6 bases outside the gene matches. Germline assignment: CDR1 SGDLS and CDR2 YYNGEE. CDR3 size: 14 residues. The CDR3 loop reads CASSGRGQGAKAFF. The CDR3 DNA reads as TGTGCCAGCAGCGGCAGGGGACAGGGGGCGAAAGCTTTCTTT.

This clone showed up just a few times. This chain joins TRBV9 and TRBJ2-6; no clear D gene. The CDR3 is 14 residues long. CDR1 is SGDLS and CDR2 is YYNGEE in the germline V gene. V was cut by 4 bases and J by 0 bases, with 5 bases left in between. This CDR3 is CASSRLSGANVLTF. CDR3 bases: TGTGCCAGCAGCCGACTCTCTGGGGCCAACGTCCTGACTTTC.

The chain carries TRBV28 and TRBJ2-5; maybe TRBD1 (6 bases). Between the trimmed V and J ends, which lost 8 bases and 5 bases, there was a span of 15 bases. This CDR3 is built from 13 residues. The germline gives CDR1 MDHEN, CDR2 SYDVKM. Here the CDR3 DNA reads TGTGCCAGCGTGGTAGGGGGTCAGGAGACCCAGTACTTC. This sequence encodes CASVVGGQETQYF. The entire variable domain, with the rest obtained from reference TRBV28 and TRBJ2-5, is as follows: DVKVTQSSRYLVKRTGEKVFLECVQDMDHENMFWYRQDPGLGLRLIYFSYDVKMKEKGDIPEGYSVSREKKERFSLILESASTNQTSMYLCASVVGGQETQYFGPGTRLLVL.

The chain carries TRBV10-3 and TRBJ2-1; 13 positions agree with TRBD2. V shed 4 bases and J 9 bases; nucleotides not matched to a gene: 9. This CDR3 is built from 16 residues. Germline assignment: CDR1 ENHRY and CDR2 SYGVKD. The CDR3 sequence is CAISGRTSGGATEQFF. For the CDR3, the DNA is TGTGCCATCAGTGGCCGTACTAGCGGGGGGGCGACTGAGCAGTTCTTC.